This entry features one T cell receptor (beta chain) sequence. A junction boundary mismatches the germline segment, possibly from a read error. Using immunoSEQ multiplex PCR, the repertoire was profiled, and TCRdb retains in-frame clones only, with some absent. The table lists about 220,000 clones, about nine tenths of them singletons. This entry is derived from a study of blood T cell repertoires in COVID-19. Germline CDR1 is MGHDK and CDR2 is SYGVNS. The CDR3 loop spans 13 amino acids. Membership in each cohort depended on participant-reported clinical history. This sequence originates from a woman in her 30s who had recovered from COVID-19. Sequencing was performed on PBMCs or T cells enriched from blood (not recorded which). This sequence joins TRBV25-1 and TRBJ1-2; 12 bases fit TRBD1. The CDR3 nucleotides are TGTGCCAGCAGTGCCGGGACAGGGGGCTCAAACCTTTTC. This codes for CASSAGTGGSNLF.